The 32 T cell receptor beta chains reported below all come from one sample, sequenced in a study of blood T cell repertoires in COVID-19. Sequencing used immunoSEQ multiplex PCR; TCRdb keeps in-frame clones, though not all of them. The data show 110,000 to 150,000 clones, more than 70% seen once. Material: peripheral blood. These receptor sequences come from a man aged 50 to 59 with active or convalescent COVID-19.

The chain uses TRBV24-1 and TRBJ2-1; 10 bases agree with TRBD2. Losses at the gene ends were 1 base for V and 8 bases for J; bases not matched to a gene: 10. The CDR3 totals 17 residues. The germline V gene has CDR1 KGHDR and CDR2 SFDVKD. The CDR3 loop reads CATSDLGSGRALDEQFF. Here the CDR3 DNA reads TGTGCCACCAGTGATTTAGGGAGCGGGAGGGCCTTGGATGAGCAGTTCTTC.

This chain connects TRBV28 to TRBJ2-5; TRBD1 aligns across 9 bases. V lost 3 bases to trimming and J lost 4 bases; unmatched junction nucleotides: 9. In germline, CDR1 is MDHEN, CDR2 SYDVKM. The CDR3 sequence is 16 residues long. The chain's CDR3 is CASSFGLGTGIETQYF. The CDR3 DNA follows: TGTGCCAGCAGTTTTGGCCTCGGGACAGGGATAGAGACCCAGTACTTC.

This chain links TRBV6-5 with TRBJ2-7, with TRBD1 identical over 7 bases. CDR3 length: 15 amino acids. The germline V gene has CDR1 MNHEY and CDR2 SVGAGI. Losses at the gene ends were 0 bases for V and 5 bases for J; bases not matched to a gene: 7. This CDR3 is CASSYSSNRGHEQYF. In DNA form, the CDR3 reads TGTGCCAGCAGTTACTCTTCAAACAGGGGCCACGAGCAGTACTTC.

The chain couples TRBV5-4 to TRBJ1-6, with unresolved D. V lost 3 bases and J 0 bases, leaving 16 bases between the germline ends. Looked up from germline, CDR1 is SGHNT and CDR2 is YYREEE (reference sequence). The CDR3 sequence is 18 residues long. CDR3 in amino acids: CASSSSGGFSSYNSPLHF. In nucleotides, the CDR3 is TGTGCCAGCAGCTCATCCGGAGGGTTCAGCTCCTATAATTCACCCCTCCACTTT.

The chain carries TRBV29-1 and TRBJ1-1; D unclear. V shed 8 bases and J shed 3 bases, with 16 bases lying between them. The germline V gene has CDR1 SQVTM and CDR2 ANQGSEA. This CDR3 has 13 residues. The CDR3 loop is CSTRGQKYTEAFF. The CDR3 DNA reads as TGCAGCACTCGGGGTCAGAAGTACACTGAAGCTTTCTTT.

The V gene is TRBV2, the J gene TRBJ2-7; TRBD2 is a possible D gene (5 bases). V was shortened by 6 bases and J by 2 bases, with 11 bases between the two germline ends. The V gene's germline CDR1 is SNHLY and CDR2 FYNNEI. The CDR3 is 13 residues long. Here the CDR3 DNA reads TGTGCCAGCAGGGCGGGCCCACCCTACGAGCAGTACTTC. Amino acids: CASRAGPPYEQYF.

The V gene is TRBV9, the J gene TRBJ2-2, with a possible D match to TRBD2 (5 bases). CDR3 length: 17 amino acids. CDR1 SGDLS and CDR2 YYNGEE come from the germline V gene. V shed 1 base and J shed 6 bases, with 19 bases lying between them. CDR3 amino acids: CASSVSPWESSPGELFF. The CDR3 nucleotides are TGTGCCAGCAGCGTATCCCCCTGGGAGAGCAGCCCCGGGGAGCTGTTTTTT.

This chain links TRBV27 with TRBJ1-5; 11 bases map to TRBD1. Germline V lookup: CDR1 MNHEY, CDR2 SMNVEV (reference sequence). The CDR3 runs to 15 residues. V trimming: 5 bases; J trimming: 4 bases; junction bases outside the gene matches: 4. DNA for the CDR3: TGTGCCAGCAGTGGTGGGACAGGGGGTAATCAGCCCCAGCATTTT. Translating it yields CASSGGTGGNQPQHF.

J is TRBJ2-3 and V is TRBV4-2; TRBD2 aligns across 12 bases. The CDR3 consists of 17 residues. Losses at the gene ends were 5 bases for V and 0 bases for J; bases not matched to a gene: 6. In germline, CDR1 is LGHNA, CDR2 YNFKEQ. The CDR3 loop is CASSSPTSGGSTDTQYF. The DNA of the CDR3 is TGTGCCAGCAGCTCTCCCACTAGCGGGGGGAGCACAGATACGCAGTATTTT.

This clone has only a few counts. The chain joins TRBV9 to TRBJ2-1; 13 bases map to TRBD2. The junction had 15 bases not matched to a gene; V was cut back by 3 bases and J by 9 bases. Germline CDR1 SGDLS, CDR2 YYNGEE. The CDR3 is made up of 18 amino acids. This chain's CDR3 is CASSDGTGRTSGGGEQFF. The CDR3 DNA reads as TGTGCCAGCAGCGATGGGACAGGTCGGACTAGCGGGGGTGGTGAGCAGTTCTTC.

This rearrangement joins TRBV5-4 to TRBJ2-7; 8 nucleotides line up with TRBD1. Germline V gene lookup returns CDR1 SGHNT and CDR2 YYREEE (reference sequence). The CDR3 covers 15 residues. The V segment lost 1 base and the J segment 5 bases; nucleotides outside the gene matches: 8. The CDR3: CASSLRPGGYHEQYF. CDR3 DNA sequence: TGTGCCAGCAGCTTGAGGCCAGGGGGCTACCACGAGCAGTACTTC.

This clone has a single count. The DNA of the CDR3 is TGTGCCAGCTCACTCTCCTCGGGCGGGGAGACCCAGTACTTC. Translating gives CASSLSSGGETQYF. The chain is built from TRBV18 and TRBJ2-5, with D perhaps matching TRBD2 (5 bases). The germline CDR1 and CDR2 sequences are KGHSH and LQKENI. The CDR3 contains 14 residues. V was trimmed by 4 bases and J by 5 bases, leaving 14 bases between them.

The gene calls are TRBV30 and TRBJ2-3; 14 nucleotides agree with TRBD2. Unmatched junction bases numbered 2, after V lost 5 bases and J lost 4 bases. CDR3 length: 14 amino acids. Germline V gene sequence: CDR1 GTSNPN, CDR2 SVGIG (reference sequence). CDR3 loop: CAWGTSGSADTQYF. The DNA of the CDR3 is TGTGCCTGGGGGACTAGCGGGAGTGCAGATACGCAGTATTTT.

The chain combines TRBV3-1 (or the pseudogene TRBV3-2) with TRBJ2-7; tentatively, D is TRBD2 (5 bases). The CDR3 loop spans 13 amino acids. V lost 1 base to trimming and J lost 7 bases, with 11 bases between them. Germline assignment: CDR1 LGHDT and CDR2 YNNKEL (reference sequence). The CDR3 region has the DNA TGTGCCAGCAGCCAAGTTCGGGGAAAAGAGCAGTACTTC. Protein sequence: CASSQVRGKEQYF.

This sequence joins TRBV30 and TRBJ2-7; 8 bases match TRBD2. CDR1 is GTSNPN and CDR2 is SVGIG in the germline V gene (reference sequence). The J segment lost 4 bases and the V segment lost 3 bases, leaving 5 bases of the junction unmatched. CDR3 length equals 13 residues. The CDR3 region is CAWSVAGRYEQYF. The CDR3 DNA is TGTGCCTGGAGCGTAGCGGGGAGGTACGAGCAGTACTTC.

The V call is TRBV7-6, the J call TRBJ2-1; 10 nucleotides align to TRBD2. This CDR3 has 16 residues. The V and J ends lost 2 bases and 8 bases, in that order; junction bases with no gene match: 9. CDR1 SGHVS and CDR2 FNYEAQ come from the germline V gene. CDR3 coding DNA: TGTGCCAGCAGCTTATACACTAGCGGGGCCGGCGATGAGCAGTTCTTC. It translates to CASSLYTSGAGDEQFF.

V gene TRBV6-2 or TRBV6-3 combines with J gene TRBJ2-7; TRBD1 matches 9 bases. From germline, CDR1 is MNHEY and CDR2 SVGEGT. V lost 5 bases to trimming and J lost 3 bases; unmatched junction nucleotides: 5. This CDR3 region has 14 residues. CDR3 loop: CASSPGTGFYEQYF. CDR3 bases: TGTGCCAGCAGTCCCGGGACAGGGTTCTACGAGCAGTACTTC.

The rearrangement joins TRBV6-2 or TRBV6-3 to TRBJ2-2; the match to TRBD2 covers 9 bases. CDR1 and CDR2 (germline): MNHEY, SVGEGT. With V trimmed by 6 bases and J by 6 bases, 5 bases remained unmatched. The CDR3 covers 14 residues. CDR3 nucleotides: TGTGCCAGCAGCCAGGGACTAGCCCCCGGGGAGCTGTTTTTT. Amino acid sequence: CASSQGLAPGELFF.

The chain has TRBV28 and TRBJ2-1, with 15 bases fitting TRBD2. Germline CDR1 is MDHEN and CDR2 is SYDVKM. The CDR3 covers 16 residues. Germline trimming cut 5 bases from V and 9 bases from J; bases unmatched to any gene: 8. The CDR3 loop reads CASSMRTSGRETEQFF. As DNA, the CDR3 is TGTGCCAGCAGTATGAGGACTAGCGGGAGGGAGACTGAGCAGTTCTTC.

This clone was recorded once. The chain has TRBV19 and TRBJ1-5, with D unresolved. The CDR3 is 14 amino acids. The germline V gene has CDR1 LNHDA and CDR2 SQIVND (reference sequence). Trimming removed 7 bases from V and 3 bases from J, with 13 bases in between. In DNA, the CDR3 is TGTGCCAGTAACCCTCGAGGGTACAATCAGCCCCAGCATTTT. It specifies CASNPRGYNQPQHF.

J is TRBJ2-1 and V is TRBV24-1; D is possibly TRBD1 (5 bases). Germline loops: CDR1 KGHDR, CDR2 SFDVKD. Trimming took off 1 base at V and 6 bases at J, with 12 bases between the two ends. CDR3 length equals 15 residues. CDR3 nucleotides: TGTGCCACCAGTGATTTTGGGGCAGGGCCCAATGAGCAGTTCTTC. Translation gives CATSDFGAGPNEQFF.

V and J are TRBV3-1 (or the pseudogene TRBV3-2) and TRBJ2-7; TRBD1 agrees at 8 bases. CDR3 length equals 13 residues. V dropped 1 base and J dropped 5; count of bases not matched to a gene: 1. CDR1 and CDR2 from the germline V gene are LGHDT and YNNKEL (reference sequence). The CDR3 region has the DNA TGTGCCAGCAGCCAAGCAGGGGGCAACGAGCAGTACTTC. It specifies CASSQAGGNEQYF.

The gene calls are TRBV19 and TRBJ1-5, with TRBD1 identical over 9 bases. The length of the CDR3 is 14 residues. The V gene's germline CDR1 is LNHDA and CDR2 SQIVND (reference sequence). The ends lost 7 bases at V and 4 bases at J; junction bases unmatched: 5. The CDR3 sequence: CASNADRGNQPQHF. The CDR3 nucleotides are TGTGCCAGTAACGCGGACAGGGGTAATCAGCCCCAGCATTTT.

The chain combines TRBV18 with TRBJ2-7; 12 nucleotides agree with TRBD2. Germline V lookup: CDR1 KGHSH, CDR2 LQKENI. The CDR3 covers 16 residues. The ends lost 0 bases at V and 3 bases at J; junction bases unmatched: 3. The DNA for the CDR3 is TGTGCCAGCTCACCACCGGGACTAGCGGGCAACTACGAGCAGTACTTC. Translation: CASSPPGLAGNYEQYF. The full variable domain, rest sourced from reference TRBV18 and TRBJ2-7, is NAGVMQNPRHLVRRRGQEARLRCSPMKGHSHVYWYRQLPEEGLKFMVYLQKENIIDESGMPKERFSAEFPKEGPSILRIQQVVRGDSAAYFCASSPPGLAGNYEQYFGPGTRLTVT.

The chain combines TRBV5-1 with TRBJ1-3; TRBD1 matches at 11 bases. Germline V gives CDR1 SGHRS, CDR2 YFSETQ. V gave up 5 bases and J gave up 6 bases; unmatched junction bases: 4. There are 14 residues in the CDR3. The CDR3 DNA reads as TGCGCCAGCAGGGATGGACAGGGGGCAAACACCATATATTTT. It translates to CASRDGQGANTIYF.

The chain employs TRBV11-3 and TRBJ2-3; no clear D gene. CDR3 size: 14 residues. With 5 bases removed from V and 10 bases from J, the gap between germline ends came to 19 bases. Germline CDR1 and CDR2: SGHNT and YENEEA. The CDR3 is CASSDSRVSVAQYF. Here the CDR3 DNA reads TGTGCCAGCAGCGATAGCCGCGTATCTGTTGCGCAGTATTTT. The variable domain in full, completed from reference TRBV11-3 and TRBJ2-3, reads EAGVVQSPRYKIIEKKQPVAFWCNPISGHNTLYWYLQNLGQGPELLIRYENEEAVDDSQLPKDRFSAERLKGVDSTLKIQPAELGDSAVYLCASSDSRVSVAQYFGPGTRLTVL.

The chain employs TRBV7-8 and TRBJ1-5; possibly TRBD1 for D (5 bases). The CDR3 spans 14 residues. Germline CDR1 SGHVS, CDR2 FQNEAQ. Trimming took 4 bases from V and 5 from J, leaving 12 bases between them. CDR3 sequence reads: CASSSGGRDQPQHF. CDR3 coding DNA: TGTGCCAGCAGCTCTGGGGGGAGGGATCAGCCCCAGCATTTT.

This clone has a single count. The gene calls are TRBV25-1 and TRBJ2-1; D possibly corresponds to TRBD1 (6 bases). CDR3 length: 15 amino acids. The V gene's germline CDR1 is MGHDK and CDR2 SYGVNS. Trimming took 4 bases from V and 5 from J, leaving 15 bases between them. The CDR3 spells CASSVTGFLHNEQFF. CDR3 DNA: TGTGCCAGCAGTGTCACAGGGTTTTTACACAATGAGCAGTTCTTC.

The rearrangement uses TRBV5-1 and TRBJ1-2; D not resolved. CDR1 and CDR2 from the germline V gene are SGHRS and YFSETQ. V was pared by 0 bases and J by 5 bases, with 8 bases between. There are 13 residues in the CDR3. The CDR3 region is CASSLEPGYGYTF. For the CDR3, the DNA is TGCGCCAGCAGCTTGGAGCCCGGTTATGGCTACACCTTC.

The genes are TRBV20-1 and TRBJ1-5; 8 nucleotides agree with TRBD1. The V gene end was trimmed by 3 bases and the J gene end by 0 bases; junction bases not matched to a gene: 10. Germline V gene lookup returns CDR1 DFQATT and CDR2 SNEGSKA (reference sequence). The length of the CDR3 is 17 residues. DNA for the CDR3: TGCAGTGCTAGTTCACCCCAGGGGGCTCGTAGCAATCAGCCCCAGCATTTT. Translating gives CSASSPQGARSNQPQHF.

This chain links TRBV10-1 with TRBJ1-3; D gene ambiguous. Germline CDR1 is WNHNN and CDR2 is SYGVQD (reference sequence). The CDR3 contains 13 residues. V gave up 10 bases and J gave up 0 bases, with 10 bases separating them. In DNA form, the CDR3 reads TGCGCCACCCAGGCAGACTCTGGAAACACCATATATTTT. Protein product: CATQADSGNTIYF.

This clone has just one count. The genes are TRBV24-1 and TRBJ2-2, with TRBD1 matching over 10 bases. V was clipped by 2 bases and J by 3 bases; unmatched bases: 2. This CDR3 region has 16 residues. CDR1 and CDR2 (germline): KGHDR, SFDVKD. This chain's CDR3 is CATSDWTGGDTGELFF. The CDR3 DNA reads TGTGCCACCAGTGATTGGACAGGGGGAGACACCGGGGAGCTGTTTTTT.